This T cell receptor beta chain was sequenced for a study of blood T cell repertoires in COVID-19. At the level of the study: Samples representing acute and convalescent COVID-19 were sourced from the United States, Italy and Spain.

With V trimmed by 0 bases and J by 7 bases, 9 bases remained unmatched. The CDR3 is 17 residues long. CDR1 and CDR2 (germline): MGHRA, YSYEKL. Study processing details: From reference gene primer amplification, estimates of nucleated cell counts were derived. Sequencing used immunoSEQ multiplex PCR; TCRdb keeps in-frame clones, though not all of them. V and J calls and clone size are as listed in that table; D and trimming were resolved from the DNA. This table holds about 210,000 clones, roughly 79% found once. Enrolled through a virtual design, the participants were between 18 and 89 years of age and came from under 30 US areas. Clinical history reported by participants formed the basis on which cohorts were assigned.

The chain joins TRBV4-1 to TRBJ1-6; 7 bases align to TRBD1. The receptor was isolated from a woman between 45 and 65 years old with acute COVID-19. The sequencing input was PBMCs or T cells enriched from blood (not recorded which). CDR3 DNA sequence: TGCGCCAGCAGCCAAGATCCCTCGACAGGGAACAATTCACCCCTCCACTTT. Its translation is CASSQDPSTGNNSPLHF.